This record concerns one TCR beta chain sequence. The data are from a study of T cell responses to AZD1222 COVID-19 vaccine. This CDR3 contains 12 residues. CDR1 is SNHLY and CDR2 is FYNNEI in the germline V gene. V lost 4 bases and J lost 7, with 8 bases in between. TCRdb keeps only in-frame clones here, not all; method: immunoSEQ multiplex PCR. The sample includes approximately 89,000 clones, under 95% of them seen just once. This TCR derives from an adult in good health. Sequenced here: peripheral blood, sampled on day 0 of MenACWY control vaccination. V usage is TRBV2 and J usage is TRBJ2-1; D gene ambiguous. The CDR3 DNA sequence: TGTGCCAGCAGTGTGACTCAAAATGAGCAGTTCTTC. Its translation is CASSVTQNEQFF.